This TCR beta chain was identified in a study of T cell repertoires in cytomegalovirus infection. Study-wide background: Evidence of both CMV infection and a matching HLA type came from public TCR beta signatures.

Study-level points and caveats: Pooled public TCR beta family frequency picked out CMV carriers with the relevant HLA. Across the ex vivo response, the dominant clonotypes were HLA-C-restricted CMV-specific TCR beta clonotypes.

The CDR3 covers 15 residues. Unmatched junction bases numbered 9, after V lost 8 bases and J lost 2 bases. Germline values: CDR1 SGHAT, CDR2 FQNNGV. As to this clonotype: Antigen: not known.

From the reads, TCRdb called clonotypes with MiXCR, one entry per CDR3 protein. The table shows almost 550,000 distinct CDR3 sequences, with approximately 17% occurring only once. The sequence derives from a human donor in good health (CMV status not recorded). Some clones in this sample may be carry-over from other donors' samples. The chain couples TRBV11-2 to TRBJ2-4, with TRBD2 identical over 7 bases. The sequenced material came from CD8+ T cells from PBMCs. The CDR3 is CASREVGDTKNIQYF. In DNA form, the CDR3 reads TGTGCCAGCCGGGAGGTGGGGGATACCAAAAACATTCAGTACTTC.